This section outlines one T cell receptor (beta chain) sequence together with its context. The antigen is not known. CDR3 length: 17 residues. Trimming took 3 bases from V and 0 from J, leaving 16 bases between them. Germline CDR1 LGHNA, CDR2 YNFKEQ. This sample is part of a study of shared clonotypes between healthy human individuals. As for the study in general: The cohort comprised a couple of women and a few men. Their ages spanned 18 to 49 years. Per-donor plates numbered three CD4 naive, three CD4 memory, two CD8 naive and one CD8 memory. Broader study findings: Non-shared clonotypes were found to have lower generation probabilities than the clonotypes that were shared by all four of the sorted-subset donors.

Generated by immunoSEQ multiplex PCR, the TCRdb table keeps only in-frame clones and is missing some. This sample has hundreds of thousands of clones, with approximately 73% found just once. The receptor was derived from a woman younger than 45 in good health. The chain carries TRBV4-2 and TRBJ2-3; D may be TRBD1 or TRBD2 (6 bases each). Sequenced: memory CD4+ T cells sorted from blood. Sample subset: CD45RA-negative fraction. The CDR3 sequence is CASSQGPRRGSTDTQYF. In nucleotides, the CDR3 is TGTGCCAGCAGCCAGGGGCCGCGGAGGGGGAGCACAGATACGCAGTATTTT.